These 27 T cell receptor beta chains were all obtained from the same sample, sequenced in a study of T cell responses to AZD1222 COVID-19 vaccine. Generated by immunoSEQ multiplex PCR, the TCRdb table keeps only in-frame clones and is missing some. The sample lists 65,000 to 70,000 clones; about 80% were seen once. Sequenced here: peripheral blood, sampled on day 0 of AZD1222 vaccination. The receptor set was obtained from an adult in good health.

This clone was counted once. The rearrangement uses TRBV9 and TRBJ1-3; D remains ambiguous. The CDR3 loop spans 14 amino acids. Germline-derived CDR1 and CDR2 are SGDLS and YYNGEE. The V end was cut by 4 bases, the J end by 0 bases, with 8 bases between. The CDR3 loop reads CASSPTTSGNTIYF. The DNA for the CDR3 is TGTGCCAGCAGCCCGACAACCTCTGGAAACACCATATATTTT.

The chain employs TRBV6-1 and TRBJ1-2; D might be TRBD1 (5 bases). The V gene's germline CDR1 is MNHNS and CDR2 SASEGT. The CDR3 has 12 residues. Trimming removed 3 bases from V and 8 bases from J, with 10 bases in between. CDR3 amino acids: CASSDRAVGYTF. DNA for the CDR3: TGTGCCAGCAGTGACAGGGCTGTCGGCTACACCTTC.

This clone was observed at least ten times. This rearrangement joins TRBV6-2 or TRBV6-3 to TRBJ1-1; D unclear. The CDR3 covers 11 residues. With 6 bases removed from V and 1 base from J, the gap between germline ends came to 3 bases. Germline CDR1 and CDR2: MNHEY and SVGEGT. The CDR3 coding sequence is TGTGCCAGCAGCGAGAACACTGAAGCTTTCTTT. Amino acid sequence: CASSENTEAFF.

V usage is TRBV18 and J usage is TRBJ2-7; D unclear. The CDR3 covers 13 residues. V was clipped by 1 base and J by 6 bases, with 10 bases between them. The germline V gene has CDR1 KGHSH and CDR2 LQKENI. The CDR3 region has the DNA TGTGCCAGCTCACCACAGTCAGTTTCCGAGCAGTACTTC. Protein sequence: CASSPQSVSEQYF.

The chain couples TRBV6-2 or TRBV6-3 to TRBJ2-1; D perhaps matches TRBD2 (6 bases). The CDR3 is made up of 14 amino acids. Germline CDR1 reads MNHEY; CDR2 reads SVGEGT. Deletions cut 0 bases from V and 3 bases from J, with 6 bases between. The CDR3 DNA sequence: TGTGCCAGCAGTTACTCGACTAGCTACAATGAGCAGTTCTTC. Translation: CASSYSTSYNEQFF.

The rearrangement uses TRBV27 and TRBJ1-1; D is possibly TRBD1 (6 bases). The germline V and J ends were trimmed by 2 bases and 0 bases, with 13 bases remaining between them. Germline CDR1 MNHEY, CDR2 SMNVEV (reference sequence). The CDR3 extends over 16 amino acids. The CDR3 DNA is TGTGCCAGCAGTTTAGGAGGGTGGGGGCTGAACACTGAAGCTTTCTTT. It yields the protein CASSLGGWGLNTEAFF.

The J gene is TRBJ2-3, the V gene TRBV19; weak D call: TRBD1 (6 bases). Germline V CDR1 and CDR2: LNHDA, SQIVND (reference sequence). The ends were cut back, 1 base at V and 2 bases at J, with 13 bases in the middle. The CDR3 sequence is 16 residues long. In DNA, the CDR3 is TGTGCCAGTAGTATAGTATCCCCAGGGGCCACAGATACGCAGTATTTT. It yields the protein CASSIVSPGATDTQYF.

The V gene is TRBV24-1, the J gene TRBJ1-3, with D possibly matching TRBD1 (5 bases). Trimming left V 9 bases short and J 0 bases short, with 17 bases between. Germline V gene data show CDR1 as KGHDR and CDR2 as SFDVKD. CDR3 length: 16 amino acids. The CDR3 reads CATPRTGRSSGNTIYF. The CDR3 bases are TGTGCCACCCCAAGAACGGGACGGTCCTCTGGAAACACCATATATTTT.

This clone was seen more than once but under ten times. The chain uses TRBV4-1 and TRBJ1-5, with no clear D. In germline, CDR1 is MGHRA, CDR2 YSYEKL. V was cut by 0 bases and J by 2 bases, with 11 bases left in between. This CDR3 is built from 16 residues. The DNA for the CDR3 is TGCGCCAGCAGCCAAGATCCAGAGGCAGGCAATCAGCCCCAGCATTTT. This translates into CASSQDPEAGNQPQHF.

J is TRBJ1-1 and V is TRBV3-1 (or the pseudogene TRBV3-2); D is undetermined. Germline V gives CDR1 LGHDT, CDR2 YNNKEL (reference sequence). The CDR3 has 14 residues. The V gene lost 0 bases and the J gene lost 1 base, with 6 bases spanning the gap. The CDR3 loop reads CASSQDWENTEAFF. The CDR3 DNA reads as TGTGCCAGCAGCCAAGATTGGGAGAACACTGAAGCTTTCTTT.

J is TRBJ1-2 and V is TRBV6-5; unclear D gene. CDR1 and CDR2 (germline): MNHEY, SVGAGI. V lost 4 bases to trimming and J lost 0 bases, with 3 bases between them. This CDR3 has 12 residues. CDR3 sequence reads: CASSLTNYGYTF. The CDR3 nucleotides are TGTGCCAGCAGTTTAACTAACTATGGCTACACCTTC.

J is TRBJ1-1 and V is TRBV29-1; D is ambiguous. The CDR3 totals 14 residues. Trimming pared 7 bases from V and 0 bases from J, leaving 15 bases between. Germline V gene data show CDR1 as SQVTM and CDR2 as ANQGSEA. For the CDR3, the DNA is TGCAGCGACTTACTGGGGTTTATGAACACTGAAGCTTTCTTT. It is translated as CSDLLGFMNTEAFF.

The rearrangement joins TRBV12-3 or TRBV12-4 to TRBJ2-3, with D unresolved. Trimming shortened V by 2 bases and J by 6 bases, and 9 bases separated the two germline ends. The CDR3 sequence is 13 residues long. The CDR3 sequence is CASSLMRTDTQYF. The CDR3 bases are TGTGCCAGCAGTTTAATGAGGACGGATACGCAGTATTTT.

The table lists this clone with a count of one. The chain carries TRBV9 and TRBJ2-3; a weak D match, TRBD1 (5 bases). Germline V gene sequence: CDR1 SGDLS, CDR2 YYNGEE. Trimming removed 3 bases at V and 6 bases at J, with 23 bases between. The CDR3 is 17 residues long. The CDR3 DNA follows: TGTGCCAGCAGCGCCTCAGGGTTCCGGGCTGTTTCGGATACGCAGTATTTT. This codes for CASSASGFRAVSDTQYF.

The chain uses TRBV28 and TRBJ1-5; 8 bases fit TRBD1. This CDR3 comprises 14 residues. Germline V gives CDR1 MDHEN, CDR2 SYDVKM. V shed 6 bases, J shed 5 bases, and the junction held 6 bases outside the gene matches. The CDR3 loop reads CASRLTGGDQPQHF. The DNA of the CDR3 is TGTGCCAGCAGATTAACAGGGGGGGATCAGCCCCAGCATTTT.

This chain links TRBV5-1 with TRBJ2-1; TRBD2 matches 8 bases. V was clipped by 4 bases and J by 3 bases; unmatched bases: 6. The germline CDR1 and CDR2 sequences are SGHRS and YFSETQ. CDR3 length: 15 residues. The CDR3, as DNA: TGCGCCAGCAGCACCGGGAGGGGGGGCTACAATGAGCAGTTCTTC. Protein: CASSTGRGGYNEQFF.

The V gene is TRBV7-8, the J gene TRBJ1-2; a weak D match, TRBD1 (5 bases). Germline values: CDR1 SGHVS, CDR2 FQNEAQ. There are 14 residues in the CDR3. V was pared by 1 base and J by 3 bases, with 9 bases between. Written as DNA, the CDR3 is TGTGCCAGCAGCTTAGGGGGGGAGTACTATGGCTACACCTTC. Its translation is CASSLGGEYYGYTF.

The chain links TRBV6-4 to TRBJ2-5; possibly TRBD1 or TRBD2 for D (6 bases each). Trimming took 0 bases from V and 2 from J, leaving 13 bases between them. Germline lookup yields CDR1 MRHNA and CDR2 SNTAGT. The CDR3 contains 16 residues. Here the CDR3 DNA reads TGTGCCAGCAGTGACTCGAGGGGGGAGTATCAAGAGACCCAGTACTTC. It codes for CASSDSRGEYQETQYF.

This clone was counted a single time. CDR3 bases: TGTGCCTCAGGACTAGTAAAGACAGATACGCAGTATTTT. Its protein product is CASGLVKTDTQYF. V and J are TRBV10-3 and TRBJ2-3; 7 positions agree with TRBD2. The V and J ends lost 11 bases and 3 bases, in that order; junction bases with no gene match: 8. The length of the CDR3 is 13 residues. The germline CDR1 and CDR2 sequences are ENHRY and SYGVKD.

The chain uses TRBV18 and TRBJ2-3; D possibly corresponds to TRBD1 (6 bases). This CDR3 region has 13 residues. Per germline, CDR1 KGHSH and CDR2 LQKENI. V was trimmed by 6 bases and J by 7 bases, leaving 14 bases between them. The CDR3 sequence is CASSPDTGNTQYF. Written as DNA, the CDR3 is TGTGCCAGCTCGCCAGACACAGGGAATACGCAGTATTTT.

The chain has TRBV5-5 and TRBJ1-1; no clear D gene. Germline assignment: CDR1 SGHKS and CDR2 YYEKEE (reference sequence). Trimming left V 0 bases short and J 4 bases short, with 10 bases between. The CDR3 totals 14 residues. The CDR3 reads CASSLDFSSTEAFF. The CDR3 DNA reads TGTGCCAGCAGCTTGGATTTTAGTTCCACTGAAGCTTTCTTT.

The chain uses TRBV6-5 and TRBJ2-7; D gene unclear. Trimming stripped 2 bases from V and 5 bases from J, with 10 bases between. The CDR3 totals 13 residues. Per germline, CDR1 MNHEY and CDR2 SVGAGI. CDR3 nucleotides: TGTGCCAGCAGTTACAACGTACTCCACGAGCAGTACTTC. Translation gives CASSYNVLHEQYF.

The rearrangement joins TRBV5-1 to TRBJ2-6; TRBD2 matches at 7 bases. V trimming: 5 bases; J trimming: 2 bases; junction bases outside the gene matches: 4. The CDR3 covers 15 residues. Germline V gives CDR1 SGHRS, CDR2 YFSETQ. The CDR3 reads CASSGRGTGANVLTF. For the CDR3, the DNA is TGCGCCAGCAGTGGGCGGGGGACTGGGGCCAACGTCCTGACTTTC.

V gene TRBV27 combines with J gene TRBJ2-3, with 9 positions matching TRBD1. CDR3 length: 17 amino acids. The V segment lost 2 bases and the J segment 3 bases; nucleotides outside the gene matches: 9. CDR1 is MNHEY, CDR2 SMNVEV, per germline (reference sequence). In DNA, the CDR3 is TGTGCCAGCAGTTTAAACCCAACGACAGGGGGTACAGATACGCAGTATTTT. This codes for CASSLNPTTGGTDTQYF.

The CDR3 nucleotides are TGTGCCAGCAGCCAGGGACAGATCACTGAAGCTTTCTTT. Translation: CASSQGQITEAFF. The rearrangement links TRBV3-1 (or the pseudogene TRBV3-2) to TRBJ1-1; 7 nucleotides line up with TRBD1. This CDR3 contains 13 residues. The junction had 2 bases not matched to a gene; V was cut back by 3 bases and J by 4 bases. CDR1 is LGHDT and CDR2 is YNNKEL in the germline V gene (reference sequence).

The rearrangement links TRBV2 to TRBJ2-2; D perhaps matches TRBD1 (5 bases). Deletions cut 3 bases from V and 7 bases from J, with 18 bases between. The CDR3 totals 16 residues. CDR1 is SNHLY and CDR2 is FYNNEI in the germline V gene. CDR3 DNA: TGTGCCAGCAGTGACTCTGGGGCCCAACGAGGCGGGGAGCTGTTTTTT. This translates into CASSDSGAQRGGELFF.

This sequence joins TRBV12-5 and TRBJ1-2, with unresolved D. This CDR3 comprises 11 residues. Germline loops: CDR1 LGHNT, CDR2 FRNRAP. Deletions cut 6 bases from V and 6 bases from J, with 8 bases between. The CDR3 DNA sequence: TGTGCTAGTGGCTCCCGGAATGGCTACACCTTC. Its translation is CASGSRNGYTF.